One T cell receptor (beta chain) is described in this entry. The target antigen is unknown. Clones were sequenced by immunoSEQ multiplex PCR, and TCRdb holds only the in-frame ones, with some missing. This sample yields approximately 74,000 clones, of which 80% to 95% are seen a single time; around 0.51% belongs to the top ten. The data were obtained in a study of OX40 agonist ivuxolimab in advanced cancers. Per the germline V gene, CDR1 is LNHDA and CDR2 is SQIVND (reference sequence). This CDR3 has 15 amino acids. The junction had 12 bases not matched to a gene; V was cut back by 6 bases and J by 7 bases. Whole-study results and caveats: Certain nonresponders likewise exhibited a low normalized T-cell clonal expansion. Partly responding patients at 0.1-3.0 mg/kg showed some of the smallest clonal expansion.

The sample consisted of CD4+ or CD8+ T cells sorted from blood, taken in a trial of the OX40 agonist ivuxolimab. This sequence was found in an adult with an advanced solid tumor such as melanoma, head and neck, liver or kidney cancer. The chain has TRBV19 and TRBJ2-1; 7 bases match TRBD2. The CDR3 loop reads CASSTRGGRVNEQFF. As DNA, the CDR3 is TGTGCCAGTAGCACTCGTGGCGGGAGAGTTAATGAGCAGTTCTTC.